This is a list of T cell receptor beta chains from one sample in a study of T cells in Graves' hyperthyroidism and ophthalmopathy. TCRdb re-called the multiplex PCR reads through MiXCR, storing one row per CDR3 protein. The sample has hundreds of thousands of distinct CDR3 sequences; under 25% are singletons. The specimen sequenced was blood. These receptors all come from a man aged 25-45 years with Graves' ophthalmopathy. Each CDR3 is given with its conserved first and last residue. Fields, in order: clone size, J gene, CDR3 length, D gene, V gene, CDR3 DNA, CDR3 protein. The D gene is left open where the match is weak. Some rows mark clone size as missing; the rest say once, few, many or name a class of expanded clone.

>few|TRBJ1-1|15|-|TRBV5-1
TGCGCCAGCAGCGGATCGGGTGGGAGGTTGACTGAAGCTTTCTTT
CASSGSGGRLTEAFF
>-|TRBJ2-7|14|-|TRBV7-9
TGTGCCAGCAGCTCGTCGGCGAGCTCCTACGAGCAGCACTTC
CASSSSASSYEQHF
>-|TRBJ2-5|13|TRBD1|TRBV11-1
TGTGCCAGCGCGACAGGGCCTAGGGGGACCCAGTACTTC
CASATGPRGTQYF
>-|TRBJ2-7|15|-|TRBV6-2/TRBV6-3
TGTGCCAGCAGTTACTCGACGGGCAGCTCCTACGAGCAGTACTTC
CASSYSTGSSYEQYF
>-|TRBJ2-3|13|-|TRBV13
TGTGCCAGCAGCTCCTCATTTTCAGATACGCAGTATTTT
CASSSSFSDTQYF
>-|TRBJ2-7|12|-|TRBV6-1
TGTGCCAGCGATAGCGTTGCCTACGAGCAGTACTTC
CASDSVAYEQYF
>few|TRBJ2-1|13|TRBD2|TRBV20-1
TGCAGTGCCTCCGGGACTAAAATAAATGAGCAGTTCTTC
CSASGTKINEQFF
>-|TRBJ1-6|14|-|TRBV27
TGTGCCAGCAGTTTTTATCCGGCCGATTCACCCCTCCACTTT
CASSFYPADSPLHF
>-|TRBJ2-5|19|-|TRBV28
TGTGCCAGCAGTCCTACTATAGGAGATGGTGCGGGCCCCCCAGAGACCCAGTACTTC
CASSPTIGDGAGPPETQYF
>many|TRBJ2-7|14|-|TRBV28
TGTGCCAGCAGCCAGCGTGGTGGGCCCTACGAGCAGTACTTC
CASSQRGGPYEQYF
>-|TRBJ2-7|15|TRBD2|TRBV20-1
TGCAGTGCTTCCCCGACTAGCGGGAAATTTTACGAGCAGTACTTC
CSASPTSGKFYEQYF
>few|TRBJ1-3|15|TRBD1|TRBV28
TGTGCCAGCAGCTCCATAGGGGGCGCTGGAAACACCATATATTTT
CASSSIGGAGNTIYF
>many|TRBJ2-3|15|TRBD2|TRBV5-1
TGCGCCAGCAGCTCCGGACTAGCGTACACAGATACGCAGTATTTT
CASSSGLAYTDTQYF
>few|TRBJ2-1|14|-|TRBV27
TGTGCCAGCAGTTCTTACGGACTTGCTGTTGAGCAGTTCTTC
CASSSYGLAVEQFF
>many|TRBJ1-1|13|-|TRBV3-1
TGTGCCAGCAGCCAAGAGTCCAACACTGAAGCTTTCTTT
CASSQESNTEAFF
>-|TRBJ1-1|14|-|TRBV6-1
TGTGCCAGCACCAAACCCGGAAGAGGCACTGAAGCTTTCTTT
CASTKPGRGTEAFF
>many|TRBJ2-1|17|TRBD2|TRBV28
TGTGCCAGCAGTCCTATAGGAACCGGGACTAACTACAATGAGCAGTTCTTC
CASSPIGTGTNYNEQFF
>many|TRBJ2-1|16|-|TRBV27
TGTGCCAGCAGTTTATCTCCGAGACAGGCGGCAGGTGAGCAGTTCTTC
CASSLSPRQAAGEQFF
>-|TRBJ1-6|15|-|TRBV28
TGTGCCAGCAGTGCTGCCGGGACCGGGAATTCACCCCTCCACTTT
CASSAAGTGNSPLHF
>many|TRBJ1-5|15|-|TRBV7-2
TGTGCCAGCAGCCCCTCGCCGGATAGCAATCAGCCCCAGCATTTT
CASSPSPDSNQPQHF
>few|TRBJ1-2|15|-|TRBV6-1
TGTGCCAGCAGGGGCATAGGGGGGGAGTCCTATGGCTACACCTTC
CASRGIGGESYGYTF
>many|TRBJ2-4|14|-|TRBV7-2
TGTGCCAGCAGCCCCAGTTGGGGCAAAAACATTCAGTACTTC
CASSPSWGKNIQYF
>few|TRBJ2-7|15|-|TRBV27
TGTGCCAGCAGTTCACAACCACTAGCTTCCTACGAGCAGTACTTC
CASSSQPLASYEQYF
>-|TRBJ2-7|11|-|TRBV29-1
TGCAGCGCCAGATATTCCTACGAGCAGTACTTC
CSARYSYEQYF
>many|TRBJ2-7|19|TRBD2|TRBV20-1
TGCAGTGCTACCTCCCCTCCACTTTCGGGACTAGCGTACATCTACGAGCAGTACTTC
CSATSPPLSGLAYIYEQYF
>-|TRBJ2-5|14|TRBD2|TRBV12-3/TRBV12-4
TGTGCCAGCAGAGCGGGAGGGGTTCGAGAGACCCAGTACTTC
CASRAGGVRETQYF
>many|TRBJ2-1|12|-|TRBV20-1
TGCAGTGCCCCATCGCGTGGCAATGAGCAGTTCTTC
CSAPSRGNEQFF
>many|TRBJ1-4|14|TRBD1|TRBV18
TGTGCCAGCTCACCCAGACAGGGGGGTGAAAAACTGTTTTTT
CASSPRQGGEKLFF
>-|TRBJ2-7|16|TRBD2|TRBV4-1
TGCGCCAGCAGCCAAGCGGAGGGTAAGCGGGGCCACGAGCAGTACTTC
CASSQAEGKRGHEQYF
>-|TRBJ1-1|16|-|TRBV18
TGTGCCAGCTCACCACCCGTTGCAGGGGAGAACACTGAAGCTTTCTTT
CASSPPVAGENTEAFF
>few|TRBJ2-5|12|-|TRBV4-1
TGCGCCAGCAGCCAAGTAGCGGAGGCCCAGTACTTC
CASSQVAEAQYF
>-|TRBJ2-2|14|-|TRBV11-2
TGTGCCAGCAGCGGGACAACTAGGCCCGGGGAGCTGTTTTTT
CASSGTTRPGELFF
>-|TRBJ2-1|15|-|TRBV5-1
TGCGCCAGCAGCTCCCCAGGTCCTAGCACGAATGAGCAGTTCTTC
CASSSPGPSTNEQFF
>-|TRBJ1-2|13|-|TRBV10-2
TGCGCCAGCACGACAGGCCAAGGCTATGGCTACACCTTC
CASTTGQGYGYTF
>-|TRBJ1-5|13|TRBD1|TRBV20-1
TGCAGTGCGTCCGGGACAGGTTCCCAGCCCCAGCATTTT
CSASGTGSQPQHF
>-|TRBJ2-2|11|-|TRBV29-1
TGCAGCGTTGAAAGTGCCGGGGAGCTGTTTTTT
CSVESAGELFF
>few|TRBJ1-5|17|-|TRBV3-1
TGTGCCAGCAGCCTGGGGGGGGTCAGGGTGTCGGATCAGCCCCAGCATTTT
CASSLGGVRVSDQPQHF
>-|TRBJ2-2|15|-|TRBV10-3
TGTGCCATCAGTGAGACAGGGGGGGACACCGGGGAGCTGTTTTTT
CAISETGGDTGELFF
>-|TRBJ2-7|14|TRBD1|TRBV30
TGTGCCTGGACAGGACAGGGGCTATCCTACGAGCAGTACTTC
CAWTGQGLSYEQYF
>once|TRBJ2-5|11|-|TRBV15
TGTGCCACCAGCAGTGGACCTGCGAAGTACTTC
CATSSGPAKYF
>many|TRBJ1-2|12|-|TRBV2
TGTGCCGGGGAGCGCGGTAACTATGGCTACACCTTC
CAGERGNYGYTF
>-|TRBJ1-2|13|TRBD1|TRBV2
TGTGCCAGCGGCCGGGACAGCCACTATGGCTACACCTTC
CASGRDSHYGYTF
>few|TRBJ1-3|13|-|TRBV18
TGTGCCAGCTCAGACGGCTCTGGAAACACCATATATTTT
CASSDGSGNTIYF
>few|TRBJ1-2|14|TRBD1|TRBV5-1
TGCGCCAGCAGCTCCCGGGGACAGGGAAATGGCTACACCTTC
CASSSRGQGNGYTF
>-|TRBJ2-7|14|TRBD1|TRBV5-6
TGTGCCAGCAGCTACCCGGGACAGGGTGACGAGCAGTACTTC
CASSYPGQGDEQYF
>few|TRBJ2-7|16|TRBD1|TRBV13
TGTGCCAGCAGCCTCGGACAGGCGAGTTACTCCTACGAGCAGTACTTC
CASSLGQASYSYEQYF
>many|TRBJ2-1|14|TRBD1|TRBV27
TGTGCCAGCAGTCGGACAGGGAGTTACAATGAGCAGTTCTTC
CASSRTGSYNEQFF
>many|TRBJ1-4|14|-|TRBV11-2
TGTGCCAGCAGCTTCCATGCCGTGTTTGAAAAACTGTTTTTT
CASSFHAVFEKLFF
>-|TRBJ2-3|16|-|TRBV7-8
TGTGCCAGCAGCCCCTGGACAGTTTCAGGCGCAGATACGCAGTATTTT
CASSPWTVSGADTQYF
>-|TRBJ2-3|12|-|TRBV5-1
TGCGCCAGCACTACTGAGACAGATACGCAGTATTTT
CASTTETDTQYF